This T cell receptor (beta chain) was recovered during a study of HIV-infected patients and healthy controls (dated by TCRdb to 2013 to 2014). The study in broad terms: The question the study tested was whether immune perturbation and reconstitution could be captured by deep TCR repertoire sequencing of small blood samples from HIV patients.

Using SuperScript III with primers targeting the alpha and beta constant regions, approximately 500 ng of RNA was reverse transcribed. Separate alpha and beta chain libraries were made by chain-specific third strand synthesis with multiplexing indices. The protocol used a single primer pair to amplify all rearrangements within a chain, which avoided primer bias, and attached molecular barcodes to each cDNA molecule. T4 RNA Ligase 1 joined purified cDNA to a 5' RACE adapter that carried a random hexamer and the SP2 sequencing primer site. Second strand synthesis was primed from the SP2 site with Phusion polymerase, using slow temperature ramps to favor optimal annealing. Joined together, two random hexamer sequences that had both been added before amplification formed the 12-nucleotide barcode of each molecule. A brief initial PCR introduced P5 and P7 adapter elements together with a second index, and a roughly 24-cycle amplification PCR using P5s and P7 primers was subsequently performed. Libraries received roughly 26 PCR cycles in total, were quantified on a Qubit, sized on a Bioanalyzer, and diluted to approximately 3.7 nM. Normalized libraries were sequenced on an Illumina MiSeq with 2 x 250 paired-end kits. Reverse transcription reactions underwent purification over MinElute columns, with elution into 9.5 to 10 ul Tris-Cl. Adapter ligations were incubated for about 20 hours at 16 degrees C and subsequently purified with AMPure XP beads at a 1:1 ratio. On the authors' methods: A modified Decombinator that output V, J, insert and barcode information was used to process the demultiplexed FASTQ files. Any sequence that shared a barcode yet differed from the dominant sequence was discarded as an error, and the number of original cDNA molecules was estimated by counting barcodes clustered at Levenshtein distance 3. The R packages ineq, vegan, igraph and RCytoscape were used for downstream analyses, with IMGT nomenclature and CDR3 definitions applied. V gene usage was calculated across distinct sequences, with every TCR tallied a single time to avoid skew from clonal expansion. Unique CDR3 amino acid sequences within a donor were connected in similarity networks whenever two sequences differed by a single Levenshtein edit. In the repertoires, a search was made for a compiled set of published HIV-specific CDR3s (roughly 100 alpha, some 700 beta) and CMV-specific CDR3s (approximately 13 alpha, around 230 beta). Random subsampling to size-matched repertoires demonstrated that the decreased diversity in patients did not result from their lower sequence numbers. The public reads were quality trimmed at Q25 with fastp and then assembled into clones with MiXCR by TCRdb, keeping productive beta chains. A single entry per CDR3 protein holds the most common genes and DNA from its merged rows. TCRdb's processing, not the authors' own work, is the source of the V and J calls. This sample has 18,000 or so distinct CDR3 sequences in its table, and 12% of those were observed once. Clones ranked in the top ten supply more than 9.5% of the sample.

Study-wide conclusions, independent of this receptor: In the samples, alpha-beta chain pairing was left undetermined. Processing was restricted to sixteen HIV-infected individuals, which the authors judged to be a major constraint on the generalizability of the findings. The use of whole blood limited sequencing depth and precluded separation of the dynamics of distinct T-cell subpopulations. MAIT cell alpha-chain CDR3s were found at high frequency in healthy controls but were severely depleted in HIV+ repertoires. HIV-associated CDR3s exhibited a significant reduction in frequency during therapy, whereas CMV-associated CDR3s exhibited no significant change, although the majority increased in frequency. Significantly different mean usage between HIV-infected patients and controls was observed for eight alpha and eight beta V genes. Size-matched repertoire data did not replicate the apparent post-therapy recovery of the Gini index in HIV-infected patients. Significantly higher mean Gini indices were seen in HIV-infected repertoires than in controls, possibly reflecting oligoclonality. Rare events from HIV-infected data received too much weight under size-matching, and comparisons were complicated by unequal numbers of distinct sequences between patients and controls. Healthy controls shared more CDR3s between individuals than HIV+ patients, by Jaccard index and by count of highly shared sequences. Slight age and sex profile differences between the study cohorts did not explain the observed diversity differences. Healthy control repertoires showed roughly threefold more distinct CDR3s and higher Shannon diversity than untreated HIV+ repertoires. The study did not determine donor HLA types.

Since whole blood was used without any cell fractionation, the repertoire reflected all peripheral T cells in unsorted form. Ten uninfected healthy donors were sampled as controls, and about 40% of these ten donors were sampled twice two to three months apart. For RNA extraction, an approximately 2.3 ml sample of peripheral blood was drawn into Tempus tubes. The TURBO-DNase kit was used to remove leftover genomic DNA, and GLOBINclear was used to deplete globin mRNA. In this sample, this clonotype turned up many times. Its recognized antigen is unknown. Base qualities are not provided; no much larger clone lies one nucleotide away. The source material was blood. This receptor was identified in an adult in good health.

CDR3 loop: CASSQEFLTSSPLHF. The nucleotide sequence is given as TGTGCCAGCAGCCAAGAGTTTCTAACAAGCTCACCCCTCCACTTT. Recombination joined TRBV14 with TRBJ1-6; the D gene is unclear. The CDR3 contains 15 residues, cysteine and phenylalanine counted. CDR3 DNA is the only sequence kept; it has 45 bases, read in frame from the first base. CDR1 and CDR2, looked up from the germline V gene, are SGHDN and FVKESK. Between the V and J ends, shortened by 0 bases and 10 bases respectively, the junction contains 13 bases. Supplemented by the reference TRBV14 and TRBJ1-6 proteins around the CDR3, the complete variable domain is EAGVTQFPSHSVIEKGQTVTLRCDPISGHDNLYWYRRVMGKEIKFLLHFVKESKQDESGMPNNRFLAERTGGTYSTLKVQPAELEDSGVYFCASSQEFLTSSPLHFGNGTRLTVT.